One T cell receptor beta chain is described in this entry. This record belongs to a study of T cell clusters in autoimmune cytopenias. Germline V gene lookup returns CDR1 SGHRS and CDR2 YFSETQ. This CDR3 contains 17 residues. TRB rearrangements were amplified by touch-down multiplex PCR with mixed TRB-A/B primers. TCRdb reanalyzed the multiplex PCR reads, giving one entry per CDR3 protein sequence and no DNA. The data include 4,200 or so distinct CDR3 sequences; the top ten clones carry around 19%. Each sample's input was 250 ng genomic DNA, roughly 38,000 genome equivalents. In addition, the sample was reused for a study of T cell repertoires in aging, cancer and after chemotherapy.

V usage is TRBV5-1 and J usage is TRBJ1-4; TCRdb's assignment of TRBD1 cannot be checked, as there is no DNA. The clonotype was recovered from a human donor in good health. Sequencing was performed on peripheral blood. CDR3 in amino acids: CASSPTGRGLDNEKLFF.